The clone carrying this TCR beta chain was observed a handful of times. Its specificity is not known. The entirety of the isolated RNA underwent reverse transcription, so expressed TCRB transcripts were sequenced. Assay used: immunoSEQ multiplex PCR; TCRdb lists only in-frame clones, some missing. Altogether 35,000 to 45,000 clones are present, around 64% being singletons, with the ten largest covering 2% to 2.5%. The entry originates in a study of beta chain features in type 1 diabetes. The study's findings and limits: Shorter templates may be favored by PCR, equally so in patients and controls.

V was shortened by 6 bases and J by 11 bases, with 14 bases between the two germline ends. This CDR3 contains 12 residues. Germline assignment: CDR1 ENHRY and CDR2 SYGVKD. The sequencing sample was made of Tregs from blood. The clonotype originates from a woman in her 30s in good health. The chain employs TRBV10-3 and TRBJ2-1; D not certain. CDR3 residues: CAISAASKKQFF. CDR3 DNA: TGTGCCATCAGCGCCGCCAGTAAAAAGCAGTTCTTC.